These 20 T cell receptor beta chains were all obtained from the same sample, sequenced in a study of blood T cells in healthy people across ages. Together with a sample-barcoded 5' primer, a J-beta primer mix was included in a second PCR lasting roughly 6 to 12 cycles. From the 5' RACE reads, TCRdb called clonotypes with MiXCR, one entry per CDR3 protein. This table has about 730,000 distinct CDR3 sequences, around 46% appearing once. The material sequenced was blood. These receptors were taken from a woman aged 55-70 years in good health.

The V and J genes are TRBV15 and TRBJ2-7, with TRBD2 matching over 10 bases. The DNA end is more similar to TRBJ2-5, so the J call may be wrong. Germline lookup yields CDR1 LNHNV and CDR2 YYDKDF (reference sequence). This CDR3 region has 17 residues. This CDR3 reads CATSRDPLAGVRETQYF. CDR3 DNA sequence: TGTGCCACCAGCAGAGATCCTCTAGCGGGAGTTCGGGAGACCCAGTACTTC.

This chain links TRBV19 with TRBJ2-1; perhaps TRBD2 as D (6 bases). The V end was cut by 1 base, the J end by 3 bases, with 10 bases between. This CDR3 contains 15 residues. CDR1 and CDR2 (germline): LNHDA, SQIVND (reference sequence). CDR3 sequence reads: CASSIALASYNEQFF. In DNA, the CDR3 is TGTGCCAGTAGTATAGCTCTAGCGAGCTACAATGAGCAGTTCTTC.

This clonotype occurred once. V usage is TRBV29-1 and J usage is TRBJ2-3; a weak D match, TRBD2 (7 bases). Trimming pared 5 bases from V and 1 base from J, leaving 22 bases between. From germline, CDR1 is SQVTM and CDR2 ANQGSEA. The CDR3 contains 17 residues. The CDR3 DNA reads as TGCAGCGTTAGTCCCACTCTGGGGGCGGGAGGCACAGATACGCAGTATTTT. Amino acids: CSVSPTLGAGGTDTQYF.

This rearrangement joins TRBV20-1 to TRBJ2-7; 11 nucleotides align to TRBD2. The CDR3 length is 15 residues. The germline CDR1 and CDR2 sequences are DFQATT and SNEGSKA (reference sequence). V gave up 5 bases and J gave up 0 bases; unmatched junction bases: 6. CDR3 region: CSASSTSGSSYEQYF. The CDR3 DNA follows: TGCAGTGCTTCTTCCACTAGCGGGAGCTCCTACGAGCAGTACTTC.

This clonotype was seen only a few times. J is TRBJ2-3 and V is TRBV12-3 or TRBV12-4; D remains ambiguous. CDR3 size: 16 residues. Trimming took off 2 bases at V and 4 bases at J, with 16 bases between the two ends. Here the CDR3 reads CASSLFLRIRPDTQYF. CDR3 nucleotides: TGTGCCAGCAGTTTATTTTTGCGGATACGTCCAGATACGCAGTATTTT.

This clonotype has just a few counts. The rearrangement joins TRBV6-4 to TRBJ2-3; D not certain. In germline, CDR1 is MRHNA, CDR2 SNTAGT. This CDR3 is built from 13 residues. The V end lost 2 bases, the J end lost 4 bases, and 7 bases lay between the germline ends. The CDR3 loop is CASSDKWADTQYF. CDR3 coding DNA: TGTGCCAGCAGTGACAAATGGGCAGATACGCAGTATTTT.

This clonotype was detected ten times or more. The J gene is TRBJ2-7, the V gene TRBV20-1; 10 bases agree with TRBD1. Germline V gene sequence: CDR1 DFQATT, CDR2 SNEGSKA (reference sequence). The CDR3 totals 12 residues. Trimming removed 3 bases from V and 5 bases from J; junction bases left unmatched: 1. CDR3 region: CSASDRGHEQYF. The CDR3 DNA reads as TGCAGTGCTAGTGACAGGGGGCACGAGCAGTACTTC.

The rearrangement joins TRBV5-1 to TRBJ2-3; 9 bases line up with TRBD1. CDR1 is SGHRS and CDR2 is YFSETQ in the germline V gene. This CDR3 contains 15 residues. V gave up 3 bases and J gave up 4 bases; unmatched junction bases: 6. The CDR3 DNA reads TGCGCCAGCAGCTGGGACAGGGAGGTCGCAGATACGCAGTATTTT. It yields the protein CASSWDREVADTQYF.

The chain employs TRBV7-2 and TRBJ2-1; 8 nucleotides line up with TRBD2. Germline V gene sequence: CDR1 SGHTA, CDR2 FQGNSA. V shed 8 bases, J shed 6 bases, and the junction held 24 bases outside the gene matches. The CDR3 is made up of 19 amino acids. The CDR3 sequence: CASVKVPRSGRTSSNEQFF. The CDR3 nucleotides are TGTGCCAGCGTTAAAGTCCCGAGAAGCGGGAGAACATCAAGCAATGAGCAGTTCTTC.

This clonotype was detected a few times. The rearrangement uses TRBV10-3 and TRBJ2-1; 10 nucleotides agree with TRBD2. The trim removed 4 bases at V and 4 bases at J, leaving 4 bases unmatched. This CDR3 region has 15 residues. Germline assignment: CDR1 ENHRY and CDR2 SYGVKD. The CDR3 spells CAISVAGGIYNEQFF. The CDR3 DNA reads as TGTGCCATCAGTGTAGCGGGAGGAATTTACAATGAGCAGTTCTTC.

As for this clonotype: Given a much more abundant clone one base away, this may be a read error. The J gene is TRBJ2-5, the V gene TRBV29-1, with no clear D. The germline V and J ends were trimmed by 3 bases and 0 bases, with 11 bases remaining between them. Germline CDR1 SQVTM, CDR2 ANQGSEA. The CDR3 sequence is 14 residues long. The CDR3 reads CSVEVSWDQETQYF. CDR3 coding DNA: TGCAGCGTTGAGGTTAGCTGGGACCAAGAGACCCAGTACTTC.

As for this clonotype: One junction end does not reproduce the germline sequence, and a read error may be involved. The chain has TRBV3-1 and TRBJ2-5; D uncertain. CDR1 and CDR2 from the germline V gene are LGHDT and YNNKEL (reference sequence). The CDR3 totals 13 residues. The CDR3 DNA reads TGTGCCGGCAGCCAAGGTGGTGTAGAGACCCAGTACTTC. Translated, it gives CAGSQGGVETQYF.

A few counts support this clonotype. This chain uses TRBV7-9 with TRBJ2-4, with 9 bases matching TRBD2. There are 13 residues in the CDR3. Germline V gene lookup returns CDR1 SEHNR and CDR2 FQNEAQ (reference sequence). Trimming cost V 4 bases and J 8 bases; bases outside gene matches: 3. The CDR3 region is CASSWGLADIQYF. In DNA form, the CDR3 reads TGTGCCAGCAGCTGGGGACTAGCAGACATTCAGTACTTC.

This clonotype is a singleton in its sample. The CDR3 sequence is CASNTGTGRATDTQYF. The CDR3 DNA reads as TGTGCCAGCAATACCGGGACAGGGAGGGCCACAGATACGCAGTATTTT. The genes are TRBV19 and TRBJ2-3; the match to TRBD1 covers 9 bases. V shed 9 bases, J shed 2 bases, and the junction held 12 bases outside the gene matches. This CDR3 comprises 16 residues. In germline, CDR1 is LNHDA, CDR2 SQIVND (reference sequence).

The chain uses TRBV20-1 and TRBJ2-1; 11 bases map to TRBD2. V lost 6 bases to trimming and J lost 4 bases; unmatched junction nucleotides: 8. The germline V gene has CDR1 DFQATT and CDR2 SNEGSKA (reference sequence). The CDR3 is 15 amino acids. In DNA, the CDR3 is TGCAGTGCCGCGCAGGGACTAGCGGAATACAATGAGCAGTTCTTC. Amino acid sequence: CSAAQGLAEYNEQFF.

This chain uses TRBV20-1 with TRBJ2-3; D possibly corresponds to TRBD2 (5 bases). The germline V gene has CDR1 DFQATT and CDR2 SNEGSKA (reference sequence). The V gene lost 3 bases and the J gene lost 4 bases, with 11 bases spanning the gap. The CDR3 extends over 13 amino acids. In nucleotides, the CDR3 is TGCAGTGCTAGTCTAGACTATTCAGATACGCAGTATTTT. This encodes CSASLDYSDTQYF.

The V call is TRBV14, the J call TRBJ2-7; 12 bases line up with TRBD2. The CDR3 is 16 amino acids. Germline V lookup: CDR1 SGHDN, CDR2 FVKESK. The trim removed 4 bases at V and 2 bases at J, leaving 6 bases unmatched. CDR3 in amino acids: CASSRGLAGGAYEQYF. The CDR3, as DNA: TGTGCCAGCAGCCGAGGCCTAGCGGGAGGGGCCTACGAGCAGTACTTC.

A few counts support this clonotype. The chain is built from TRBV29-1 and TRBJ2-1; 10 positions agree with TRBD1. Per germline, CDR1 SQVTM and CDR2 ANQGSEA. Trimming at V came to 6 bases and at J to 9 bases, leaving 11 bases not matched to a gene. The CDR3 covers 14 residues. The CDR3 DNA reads TGCAGCGTGGGACAGGGGAGAGTAGGAGGTGAGCAGTTCTTC. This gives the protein CSVGQGRVGGEQFF.

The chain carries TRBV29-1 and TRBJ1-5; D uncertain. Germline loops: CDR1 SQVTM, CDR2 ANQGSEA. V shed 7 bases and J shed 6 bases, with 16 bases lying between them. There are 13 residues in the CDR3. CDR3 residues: CSAVTAGLQPQHF. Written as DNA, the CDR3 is TGCAGCGCCGTAACAGCCGGACTTCAGCCCCAGCATTTT.

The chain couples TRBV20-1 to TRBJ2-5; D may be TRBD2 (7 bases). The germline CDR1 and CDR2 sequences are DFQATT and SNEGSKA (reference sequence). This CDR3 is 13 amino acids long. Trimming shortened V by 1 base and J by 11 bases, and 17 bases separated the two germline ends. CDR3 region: CSARGLAKGEQYF. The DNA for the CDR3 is TGCAGTGCTAGAGGACTAGCTAAGGGGGAGCAGTACTTC.